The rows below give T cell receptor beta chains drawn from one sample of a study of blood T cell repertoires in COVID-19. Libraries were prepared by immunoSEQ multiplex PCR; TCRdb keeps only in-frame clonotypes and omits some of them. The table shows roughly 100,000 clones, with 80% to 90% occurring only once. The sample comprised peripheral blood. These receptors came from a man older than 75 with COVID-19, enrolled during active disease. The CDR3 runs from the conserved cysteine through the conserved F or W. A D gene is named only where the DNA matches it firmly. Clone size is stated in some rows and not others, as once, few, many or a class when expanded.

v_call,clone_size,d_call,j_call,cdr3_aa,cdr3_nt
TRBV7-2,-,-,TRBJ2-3,CASSLGFPADTQYF,TGTGCCAGCAGCTTAGGTTTCCCGGCAGATACGCAGTATTTT
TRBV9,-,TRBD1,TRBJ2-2,CASSVGTGGNTGELFF,TGTGCCAGCAGCGTAGGGACAGGGGGGAACACCGGGGAGCTGTTTTTT
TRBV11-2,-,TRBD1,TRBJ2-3,CASSSGQASTDTQYF,TGTGCCAGCAGCTCGGGACAGGCCAGCACAGATACGCAGTATTTT
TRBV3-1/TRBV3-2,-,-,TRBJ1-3,CASSQRGVSGNTIYF,TGTGCCAGCAGCCAGCGGGGGGTGTCTGGAAACACCATATATTTT
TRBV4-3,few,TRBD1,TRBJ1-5,CASSQDRGQPQHF,TGCGCCAGCAGCCAAGACAGGGGGCAGCCCCAGCATTTT
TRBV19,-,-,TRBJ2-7,CASSLRSGNYEQYF,TGTGCCAGTAGTCTCCGAAGCGGAAACTACGAGCAGTACTTC
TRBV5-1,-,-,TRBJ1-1,CASSLETGASTEAFF,TGCGCCAGCAGCTTGGAAACCGGAGCGAGCACTGAAGCTTTCTTT
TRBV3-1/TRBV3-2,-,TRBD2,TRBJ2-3,CASSRNPGLAGGKVDTQYF,TGTGCCAGCAGCCGTAACCCGGGACTAGCGGGGGGTAAGGTAGATACGCAGTATTTT
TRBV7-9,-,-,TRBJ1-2,CASSRGSSSGYTF,TGTGCCAGCAGCCGAGGGAGTTCCTCCGGCTACACCTTC
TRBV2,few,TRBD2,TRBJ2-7,CASSAGLAGVSFSAYEQYF,TGTGCCAGCAGTGCGGGGCTAGCGGGAGTAAGTTTCTCGGCCTACGAGCAGTACTTC
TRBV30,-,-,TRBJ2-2,CAWSVHGVGELFF,TGTGCCTGGAGTGTACACGGGGTGGGGGAGCTGTTTTTT
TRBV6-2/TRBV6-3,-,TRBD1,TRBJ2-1,CASSSAKGQAALNEQFF,TGTGCCAGCAGTTCCGCCAAAGGACAGGCCGCACTCAATGAGCAGTTCTTC
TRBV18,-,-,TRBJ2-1,CASSPATSSGTEQFF,TGTGCCAGCTCACCGGCAACTAGCTCCGGCACAGAGCAGTTCTTC
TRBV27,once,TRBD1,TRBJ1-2,CASSWYRGSGYTF,TGTGCCAGCAGTTGGTACAGGGGTAGTGGCTACACCTTC
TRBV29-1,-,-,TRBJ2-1,CSVDLGTGQFF,TGCAGCGTTGATCTGGGCACTGGGCAGTTCTTC
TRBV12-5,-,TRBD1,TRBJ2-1,CASGLGTGQVTLSSYNEQFF,TGTGCTAGTGGTTTAGGTACGGGACAGGTTACCTTGAGCTCCTACAATGAGCAGTTCTTC
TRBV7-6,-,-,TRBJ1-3,CASSLSSGNTIYF,TGTGCCAGCAGCTTGAGCTCTGGAAACACCATATATTTT
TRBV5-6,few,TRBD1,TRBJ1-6,CASEGQNYNSPLHF,TGTGCCAGCGAGGGACAGAACTATAATTCACCCCTCCACTTT
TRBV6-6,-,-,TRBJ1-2,CASSYRGTSGRYTF,TGTGCCAGCAGTTACCGCGGGACGTCGGGAAGGTACACCTTC
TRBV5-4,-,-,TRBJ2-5,CASSLAARQETQYF,TGTGCCAGCAGCTTGGCGGCCAGGCAAGAGACCCAGTACTTC
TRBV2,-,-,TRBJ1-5,CASRGTGNPSQPQHF,TGTGCCAGCAGAGGAACAGGGAACCCAAGTCAGCCCCAGCATTTT
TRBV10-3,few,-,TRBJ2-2,CAISASQGNTGELFF,TGTGCCATCAGTGCATCCCAGGGGAACACCGGGGAGCTGTTTTTT
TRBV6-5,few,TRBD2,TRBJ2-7,CASSPGSGKTYEQYF,TGTGCCAGCAGTCCTGGTAGCGGGAAGACCTACGAGCAGTACTTC
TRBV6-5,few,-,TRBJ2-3,CASSYDRTDTQYF,TGTGCCAGCAGTTACGACAGAACAGATACGCAGTATTTT
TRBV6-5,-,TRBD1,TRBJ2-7,CASSYSRQGAYEQYF,TGTGCCAGCAGTTACTCCAGACAGGGGGCCTACGAGCAGTACTTC
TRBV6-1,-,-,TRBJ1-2,CASSARNEGYGYTF,TGTGCCAGCAGTGCGAGAAACGAGGGCTATGGCTACACCTTC
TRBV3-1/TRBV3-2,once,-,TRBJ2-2,CASSHPSGGPGELFF,TGTGCCAGCAGCCACCCGTCCGGGGGGCCCGGGGAGCTGTTTTTT
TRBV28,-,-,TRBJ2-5,CASSFIVETQYF,TGTGCCAGCAGTTTCATAGTAGAGACCCAGTACTTC
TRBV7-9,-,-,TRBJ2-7,CASSLGGVGQGHEQYF,TGTGCCAGCAGCTTAGGGGGGGTTGGGCAGGGCCACGAGCAGTACTTC
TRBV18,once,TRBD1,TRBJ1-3,CASSPRGLGSGNTIYF,TGTGCCAGCTCACCCAGGGGGCTGGGGTCTGGAAACACCATATATTTT
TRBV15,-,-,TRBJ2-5,CATSRDNQETQYF,TGTGCCACCAGCAGAGATAATCAAGAGACCCAGTACTTC
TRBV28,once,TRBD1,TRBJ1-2,CASSFGGQGLIYGYTF,TGTGCCAGCAGTTTTGGGGGACAGGGACTCATCTATGGCTACACCTTC
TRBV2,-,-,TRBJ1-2,CASSDGAVGYTF,TGTGCCAGCAGTGATGGGGCGGTTGGCTACACCTTC
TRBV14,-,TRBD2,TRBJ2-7,CASRRTSGTYEQYF,TGTGCCAGCCGTAGGACTAGCGGGACCTACGAGCAGTACTTC
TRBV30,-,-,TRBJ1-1,CAWTRGNTEAFF,TGTGCCTGGACCAGGGGGAACACTGAAGCTTTCTTT
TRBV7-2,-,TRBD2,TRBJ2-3,CASSLGVQRGSTDTQYF,TGTGCCAGCAGCTTAGGGGTACAGCGGGGGAGCACAGATACGCAGTATTTT
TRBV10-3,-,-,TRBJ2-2,CAISASGENTGELFF,TGTGCCATCAGTGCGTCAGGGGAGAACACCGGGGAGCTGTTTTTT
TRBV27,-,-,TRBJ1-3,CASAVRSSGNTIYF,TGTGCCAGCGCCGTCCGTAGCTCTGGAAACACCATATATTTT
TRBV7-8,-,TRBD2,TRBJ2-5,CASSGGTSGFQETQYF,TGTGCCAGCAGCGGCGGGACTAGCGGCTTTCAAGAGACCCAGTACTTC
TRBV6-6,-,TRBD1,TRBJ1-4,CASSLPGQDEKLFF,TGTGCCAGCAGTCTTCCGGGACAGGATGAAAAACTGTTTTTT
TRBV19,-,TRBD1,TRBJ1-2,CASSDSGQGKSGYTF,TGTGCCAGTAGTGACTCGGGACAGGGGAAATCGGGCTACACCTTC
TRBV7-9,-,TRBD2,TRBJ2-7,CASSEGLAGVYEQYF,TGTGCCAGCAGCGAGGGACTAGCGGGAGTCTACGAGCAGTACTTC
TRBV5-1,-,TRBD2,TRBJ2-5,CASSLKLAGEETQYF,TGCGCCAGCAGCTTGAAACTAGCGGGAGAGGAGACCCAGTACTTC
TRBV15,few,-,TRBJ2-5,CATSRDRGGPETQYF,TGTGCCACCAGCAGAGATAGGGGGGGGCCAGAGACCCAGTACTTC
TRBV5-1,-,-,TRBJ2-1,CASSYEETRDEQFF,TGCGCCAGCAGTTATGAGGAGACGAGGGATGAGCAGTTCTTC
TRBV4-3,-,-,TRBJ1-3,CASSQAAGSGNTIYF,TGCGCCAGCAGCCAAGCGGCGGGCTCAGGAAACACCATATATTTT
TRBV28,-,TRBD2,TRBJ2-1,CASSHPKTRLAGVDEQFF,TGTGCCAGCAGCCACCCCAAGACACGACTAGCGGGAGTGGATGAGCAGTTCTTC
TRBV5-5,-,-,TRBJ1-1,CASSLTREAFF,TGTGCCAGCAGCTTGACTCGGGAAGCTTTCTTT
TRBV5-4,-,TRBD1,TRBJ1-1,CASSLTGVLGTEAFF,TGTGCCAGCAGCTTGACAGGGGTATTGGGCACTGAAGCTTTCTTT
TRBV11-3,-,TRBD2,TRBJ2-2,CASSPGTSGKTGELFF,TGTGCCAGCAGCCCGGGGACTAGCGGGAAGACCGGGGAGCTGTTTTTT
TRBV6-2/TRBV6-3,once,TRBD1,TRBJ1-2,CASSNTGQGFDGYTF,TGTGCCAGCAGCAACACGGGACAGGGATTCGATGGCTACACCTTC
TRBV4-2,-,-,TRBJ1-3,CASSQEGVSGNTIYF,TGTGCCAGCAGCCAGGAGGGAGTCTCTGGAAACACCATATATTTT
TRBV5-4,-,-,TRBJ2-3,CASSLGGGWAGPADTQYF,TGTGCCAGCAGCTTGGGGGGTGGGTGGGCGGGGCCCGCAGATACGCAGTATTTT
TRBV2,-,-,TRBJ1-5,CASSEPGLNFLQHF,TGTGCCAGCAGTGAACCGGGGTTGAATTTTCTCCAGCATTTT
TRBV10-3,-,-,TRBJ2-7,CAISAQGFNEQYF,TGTGCCATCAGCGCACAGGGTTTCAACGAGCAGTACTTC